These T cell receptor beta chains were read from a single sample in a study of OX40 agonist ivuxolimab in advanced cancers. Produced via immunoSEQ multiplex PCR; TCRdb's table is partial and in-frame only. The table lists fewer than 50,000 clones, roughly 90% of them singletons, with about a sixth in the top ten. Sequencing used CD4+ or CD8+ T cells sorted from blood, obtained in a trial of the OX40 agonist ivuxolimab. Receptor source: an adult with an advanced solid tumor such as melanoma, head and neck, liver or kidney cancer. The CDR3 runs from the conserved cysteine through the conserved F or W. A D gene is named only where the DNA matches it firmly. Sizes are listed as once, few or many counts, or a class when the clone is expanded.

D gene	V gene	J gene	clone size	CDR3 DNA	CDR3 protein
.	TRBV13	TRBJ2-2	once	TGTGCCAGCAGCTTTAGCGAGGGCAACACCGGGGAGCTGTTTTTT	CASSFSEGNTGELFF